The sequence of this TCR beta chain was determined in a study of CD8+ T cells in alopecia areata. Extracted RNA was reverse transcribed, and the resulting cDNA served as sequencing template. Clones were read by immunoSEQ multiplex PCR, and TCRdb kept only the in-frame ones, dropping some. Of 100,000 to 150,000 clones in the sample, around 60% were seen once. Germline V gene data show CDR1 as SGDLS and CDR2 as YYNGEE. The CDR3 totals 14 residues. V dropped 3 bases and J dropped 2 bases, with 11 bases sitting between them. Remarks on this clone: Its antigen is undetermined.

Sample treatment: oral pan-JAK inhibitor, 5-10 mg twice daily. General study points: Patients displayed less clarity in TCR sharing than mice, a finding possibly related to HLA.

The chain uses TRBV9 and TRBJ1-1; maybe TRBD1 (6 bases). The sample consisted of CD4+ T cells sorted from blood, taken at week 4, from a patient treated with tofacitinib. The sequence was obtained from a human donor with alopecia areata. CDR3 DNA: TGTGCCAGCAGCGCTTCACAGGGAAACACTGAAGCTTTCTTT. It translates to CASSASQGNTEAFF.